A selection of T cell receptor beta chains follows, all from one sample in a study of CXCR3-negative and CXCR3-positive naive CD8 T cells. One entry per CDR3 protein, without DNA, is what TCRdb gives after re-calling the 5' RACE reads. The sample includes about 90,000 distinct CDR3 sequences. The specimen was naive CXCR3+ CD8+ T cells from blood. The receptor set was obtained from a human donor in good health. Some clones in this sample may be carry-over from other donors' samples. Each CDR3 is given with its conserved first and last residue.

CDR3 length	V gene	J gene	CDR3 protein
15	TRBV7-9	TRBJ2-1	CASSDGQGAYNEQFF
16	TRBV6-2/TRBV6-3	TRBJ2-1	CASSYGRRTGENEQFF
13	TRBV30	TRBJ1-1	CAWSVTGGLDAFF
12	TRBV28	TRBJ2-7	CASTPGRAEQYF
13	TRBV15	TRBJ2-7	CATSRVPLDEQYF
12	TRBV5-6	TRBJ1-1	CASSNRDTEAFF
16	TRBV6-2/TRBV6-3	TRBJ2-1	CASSPGGLVGPNEQFF
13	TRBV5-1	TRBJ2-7	CASSLRSPNEQYF
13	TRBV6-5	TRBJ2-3	CASSRRASDTQYF
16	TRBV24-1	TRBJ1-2	CATSDSRDLNNYGYTF
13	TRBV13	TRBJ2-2	CASSPIAAGELFF
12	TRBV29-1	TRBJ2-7	CSASGTGFEQYF
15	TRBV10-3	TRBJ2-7	CAIRESGTEDYEQYF
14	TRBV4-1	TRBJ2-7	CASSQAGRLYEQYF
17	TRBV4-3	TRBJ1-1	CASSQGEPGQANTEAFF
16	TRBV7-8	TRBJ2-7	CASSLWGNELTYEQYF
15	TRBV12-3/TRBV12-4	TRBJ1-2	CASSPDRGGNYGYTF
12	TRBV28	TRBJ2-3	CASSTITDTQYF
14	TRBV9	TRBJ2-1	CASSGDRAYNEQFF
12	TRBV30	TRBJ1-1	CACVRGNTGAFF